Each of the 17 T cell receptor beta chains below was sequenced from the same sample in a study of blood T cell repertoires in COVID-19. Produced via immunoSEQ multiplex PCR; TCRdb's table is partial and in-frame only. The table includes tens of thousands of clones, 80% to 90% detected once. The specimen was peripheral blood. All receptors come from a human donor with active COVID-19. The donor label of this sample is uncertain.

J is TRBJ1-1 and V is TRBV6-6; D perhaps matches TRBD1 (6 bases). Trimming took off 6 bases at V and 0 bases at J, with 14 bases between the two ends. Germline CDR1 is MNHNY and CDR2 is SVGAGI (reference sequence). CDR3 size: 15 residues. The DNA for the CDR3 is TGTGCCAGCAGCCAACAGGGCACCTTGAACACTGAAGCTTTCTTT. Residues: CASSQQGTLNTEAFF.

The chain joins TRBV18 to TRBJ1-6; 7 nucleotides align to TRBD1. This CDR3 has 14 residues. J lost 7 bases, V lost 1 base, and 1 base had no gene match. The germline CDR1 and CDR2 sequences are KGHSH and LQKENI. CDR3 sequence: CASSPRRGNSPLHF. In DNA form, the CDR3 reads TGTGCCAGCTCACCACGCAGGGGGAATTCACCCCTCCACTTT.

CDR3 DNA sequence: TGTGCCTGGAGCCTGGGACAGGTAAGGACTGAAGCTTTCTTT. It codes for CAWSLGQVRTEAFF. V is TRBV30 and J is TRBJ1-1; 8 nucleotides match TRBD1. Trimming removed 3 bases from V and 5 bases from J; junction bases left unmatched: 8. CDR1 is GTSNPN and CDR2 is SVGIG in the germline V gene (reference sequence). This CDR3 is 14 amino acids long.

This clone was recorded only once. The chain employs TRBV5-5 and TRBJ2-1; TRBD1 aligns across 9 bases. This CDR3 spans 15 amino acids. Germline V gene lookup returns CDR1 SGHKS and CDR2 YYEKEE (reference sequence). V lost 3 bases and J lost 2; bases outside the gene matches: 3. CDR3 residues: CASSWGQGAYNEQFF. The CDR3 region has the DNA TGTGCCAGCAGCTGGGGACAGGGCGCCTACAATGAGCAGTTCTTC.

This chain connects TRBV28 to TRBJ2-1; maybe TRBD2 (6 bases). There are 16 residues in the CDR3. Germline V gene lookup returns CDR1 MDHEN and CDR2 SYDVKM. V lost 5 bases and J lost 0, with 14 bases in between. The CDR3 protein is CASSPPASDSYNEQFF. The CDR3 DNA reads TGTGCCAGCAGTCCCCCGGCTAGCGACTCCTACAATGAGCAGTTCTTC.

The sample holds one count of this clone. The rearrangement joins TRBV6-5 to TRBJ2-1; D remains ambiguous. Germline V gene sequence: CDR1 MNHEY, CDR2 SVGAGI. This CDR3 spans 13 amino acids. V was pared by 1 base and J by 6 bases, with 7 bases between. The chain's CDR3 is CASSYFLSNEQFF. The CDR3 bases are TGTGCCAGCAGTTACTTCCTGTCCAATGAGCAGTTCTTC.

The chain joins TRBV25-1 to TRBJ1-1; 7 bases map to TRBD1. The V gene's germline CDR1 is MGHDK and CDR2 SYGVNS. After removal of 6 bases from V and 1 base from J, the junction contained 5 bases not matched to a gene. The CDR3 is made up of 14 amino acids. The CDR3 reads CASRNRGQNTEAFF. The CDR3 DNA reads TGTGCCAGCAGAAACAGGGGCCAGAACACTGAAGCTTTCTTT.

The chain combines TRBV11-2 with TRBJ1-2, with TRBD1 identical over 7 bases. V lost 5 bases and J lost 8; bases outside the gene matches: 8. Per germline, CDR1 SGHAT and CDR2 FQNNGV. CDR3 size: 13 residues. The CDR3 loop is CASSHQTGEGYTF. In DNA form, the CDR3 reads TGTGCCAGCAGCCACCAAACAGGGGAAGGCTACACCTTC. Filled out from reference TRBV11-2 and TRBJ1-2, the complete variable domain reads EAGVAQSPRYKIIEKRQSVAFWCNPISGHATLYWYQQILGQGPKLLIQFQNNGVVDDSQLPKDRFSAERLKGVDSTLKIQPAKLEDSAVYLCASSHQTGEGYTFGSGTRLTVV.

The gene calls are TRBV24-1 and TRBJ2-7; TRBD2 agrees at 12 bases. Unmatched junction bases numbered 4, after V lost 1 base and J lost 4 bases. Germline V CDR1 and CDR2: KGHDR, SFDVKD. The CDR3 loop spans 16 amino acids. CDR3 sequence reads: CATSDFAGTSGYEQYF. The DNA of the CDR3 is TGTGCCACCAGTGATTTTGCAGGGACTAGCGGGTACGAGCAGTACTTC.

Only a few counts were recorded for this clone. The chain recombines TRBV6-6 with TRBJ2-7, with 13 bases aligning to TRBD2. This CDR3 comprises 15 residues. In germline, CDR1 is MNHNY, CDR2 SVGAGI (reference sequence). Trimming removed 5 bases from V and 2 bases from J; junction bases left unmatched: 3. CDR3 bases: TGTGCCAGCAGTCTTGGGACTAGCGGGACCTACGAGCAGTACTTC. Its protein is CASSLGTSGTYEQYF.

The chain employs TRBV6-5 and TRBJ2-6; TRBD1 might be the D (6 bases). The CDR3 has 15 residues. Germline-derived CDR1 and CDR2 are MNHEY and SVGAGI. V was pared by 6 bases and J by 4 bases, with 13 bases between. The CDR3 sequence: CASSFQGRGANVLTF. The CDR3 bases are TGTGCCAGCAGCTTCCAGGGGAGAGGGGCCAACGTCCTGACTTTC.

This chain joins TRBV9 and TRBJ2-7, with 9 bases matching TRBD1. The CDR3 runs 15 residues. The germline V gene has CDR1 SGDLS and CDR2 YYNGEE. Trimming took 0 bases from V and 3 from J; bases not matched to a gene: 4. The CDR3 DNA reads as TGTGCCAGCAGCGTAGCGGGACAGGGAATCTACGAGCAGTACTTC. Its protein is CASSVAGQGIYEQYF.

The genes are TRBV6-5 and TRBJ1-2; D is ambiguous. This CDR3 has 13 residues. CDR1 MNHEY and CDR2 SVGAGI come from the germline V gene. Trimming took 2 bases from V and 5 from J, leaving 9 bases between them. The CDR3 nucleotides read TGTGCCAGCAGTTACGAGTGGTCATATGGCTACACCTTC. Amino acid sequence: CASSYEWSYGYTF.

The rearrangement links TRBV14 to TRBJ2-3; D is perhaps TRBD2 (6 bases). Trimming took 4 bases from V and 4 from J, leaving 18 bases between them. CDR1 is SGHDN, CDR2 FVKESK, per germline. The CDR3 is 16 residues long. CDR3 residues: CASSPTGLLTSDTQYF. In DNA, the CDR3 is TGTGCCAGCAGCCCTACCGGACTACTGACGTCAGATACGCAGTATTTT. The complete variable domain, with remaining parts taken from reference TRBV14 and TRBJ2-3, reads EAGVTQFPSHSVIEKGQTVTLRCDPISGHDNLYWYRRVMGKEIKFLLHFVKESKQDESGMPNNRFLAERTGGTYSTLKVQPAELEDSGVYFCASSPTGLLTSDTQYFGPGTRLTVL.

The genes are TRBV4-2 and TRBJ2-3, with D hard to call. The germline CDR1 and CDR2 sequences are LGHNA and YNFKEQ. Trimming stripped 2 bases from V and 3 bases from J, with 3 bases between. The CDR3 has 12 residues. The CDR3 bases are TGTGCCAGCAGCCAATTAACAGATACGCAGTATTTT. Its translation: CASSQLTDTQYF.

The gene calls are TRBV27 and TRBJ2-5; 10 positions match TRBD1. Germline CDR1 reads MNHEY; CDR2 reads SMNVEV (reference sequence). The ends lost 7 bases at V and 4 bases at J; junction bases unmatched: 9. This CDR3 has 15 amino acids. CDR3 DNA: TGTGCCAGCAAAGCTACGCGGACAGGGGGAGAGACCCAGTACTTC. It specifies CASKATRTGGETQYF.

There are a few counts of this clone. The chain is built from TRBV30 and TRBJ1-5; D possibly corresponds to TRBD1 (6 bases). This CDR3 contains 14 residues. Germline values: CDR1 GTSNPN, CDR2 SVGIG (reference sequence). V was pared by 0 bases and J by 6 bases, with 12 bases between. The CDR3 DNA reads as TGTGCCTGGAGTGTAGGGGGGGATAGTCAGCCCCAGCATTTT. It yields the protein CAWSVGGDSQPQHF.